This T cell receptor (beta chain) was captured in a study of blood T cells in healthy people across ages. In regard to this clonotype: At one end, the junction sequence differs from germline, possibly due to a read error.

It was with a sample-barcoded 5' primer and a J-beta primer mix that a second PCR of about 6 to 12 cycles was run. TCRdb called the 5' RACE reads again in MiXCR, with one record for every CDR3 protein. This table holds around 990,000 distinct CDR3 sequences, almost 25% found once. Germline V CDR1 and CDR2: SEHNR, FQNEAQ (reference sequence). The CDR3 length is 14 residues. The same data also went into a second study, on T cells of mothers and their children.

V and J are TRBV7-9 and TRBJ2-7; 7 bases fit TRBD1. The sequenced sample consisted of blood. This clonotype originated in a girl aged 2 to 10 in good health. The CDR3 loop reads CASSRGQDYYEQHF. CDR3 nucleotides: TGTGCCAGCAGCCGAGGACAGGATTACTACGAGCAGCACTTC.